The next 9 T cell receptor beta chains were all read from a single sample in a study of blood T cell repertoires in COVID-19. TCRdb's table, derived via immunoSEQ multiplex PCR, lists solely in-frame clones and lacks some. The data contain approximately 240,000 clones, 87% of them seen just once; the ten biggest clones take up roughly 6%. The sequenced sample consisted of PBMCs or T cells enriched from blood (not recorded which). These TCRs come from a woman aged 25 to 45 with acute COVID-19.

The chain uses TRBV3-1 (or the pseudogene TRBV3-2) and TRBJ1-1, with 7 bases matching TRBD1. The V gene's germline CDR1 is LGHDT and CDR2 YNNKEL (reference sequence). The CDR3 loop spans 15 amino acids. Trimming cost V 4 bases and J 0 bases; bases outside gene matches: 5. The CDR3 protein is CASSPAGQLNTEAFF. The CDR3 coding sequence is TGTGCCAGCAGCCCCGCGGGACAGCTGAACACTGAAGCTTTCTTT.

The chain combines TRBV10-3 with TRBJ2-3; 12 positions match TRBD2. Per germline, CDR1 ENHRY and CDR2 SYGVKD. Trimming removed 5 bases from V and 5 bases from J; junction bases left unmatched: 8. The CDR3 has 16 amino acids. The CDR3 loop reads CAISPGLAGMQDTQYF. DNA of the CDR3: TGTGCCATCAGTCCTGGACTAGCGGGAATGCAAGATACGCAGTATTTT.

CDR3 sequence (DNA): TGTGCCACCAGCAGGGACAGCTATGGCTACACCTTC. Its translation: CATSRDSYGYTF. J is TRBJ1-2 and V is TRBV15, with D maybe TRBD1 (6 bases). Germline V gene lookup returns CDR1 LNHNV and CDR2 YYDKDF (reference sequence). This CDR3 comprises 12 residues. Trimming left V 3 bases short and J 4 bases short, with 6 bases between. The complete variable domain, with remaining parts taken from reference TRBV15 and TRBJ1-2, reads DAMVIQNPRYQVTQFGKPVTLSCSQTLNHNVMYWYQQKSSQAPKLLFHYYDKDFNNEADTPDNFQSRRPNTSFCFLDIRSPGLGDTAMYLCATSRDSYGYTFGSGTRLTVV.

V usage is TRBV28 and J usage is TRBJ2-2, with D perhaps matching TRBD1 (5 bases). Germline CDR1 reads MDHEN; CDR2 reads SYDVKM. The CDR3 extends over 15 amino acids. V gave up 3 bases and J gave up 0 bases, with 8 bases separating them. The CDR3 loop reads CASSLRTTNTGELFF. The CDR3 DNA reads as TGTGCCAGCAGTTTGCGGACAACGAACACCGGGGAGCTGTTTTTT.

V and J are TRBV6-2 or TRBV6-3 and TRBJ2-1, with a weak D call TRBD1 (6 bases). The V gene lost 6 bases and the J gene lost 4 bases, with 10 bases spanning the gap. The CDR3 extends over 13 amino acids. Germline CDR1 MNHEY, CDR2 SVGEGT. The CDR3 DNA sequence: TGTGCCAGCAGCCAGACAGGTTACAATGAGCAGTTCTTC. This gives the protein CASSQTGYNEQFF.

J is TRBJ2-2 and V is TRBV7-2; 10 bases match TRBD2. There are 16 residues in the CDR3. CDR1 and CDR2 (germline): SGHTA, FQGNSA. With V trimmed by 5 bases and J by 8 bases, 11 bases remained unmatched. The CDR3 DNA follows: TGTGCCAGCAGCCTCCAACTAGCGGGGCCCGGGGGGGAGCTGTTTTTT. This encodes CASSLQLAGPGGELFF.

J is TRBJ2-3 and V is TRBV7-6; perhaps TRBD2 as D (6 bases). The germline gives CDR1 SGHVS, CDR2 FNYEAQ. V shed 0 bases and J shed 1 base, with 11 bases lying between them. This CDR3 has 16 amino acids. The CDR3 DNA reads as TGTGCCAGCAGCTTAGCATATCCGGGGGGCACAGATACGCAGTATTTT. Protein: CASSLAYPGGTDTQYF.

This chain links TRBV29-1 with TRBJ1-3, with D perhaps TRBD1 (5 bases). The CDR3 consists of 12 residues. CDR1 is SQVTM and CDR2 is ANQGSEA in the germline V gene. V dropped 3 bases and J dropped 8 bases, with 11 bases sitting between them. The CDR3: CSVDFREDTIYF. CDR3 sequence (DNA): TGCAGCGTTGATTTCAGGGAGGACACCATATATTTT. The full variable domain, completed using reference TRBV29-1 and TRBJ1-3, is SAVISQKPSRDICQRGTSLTIQCQVDSQVTMMFWYRQQPGQSLTLIATANQGSEATYESGFVIDKFPISRPNLTFSTLTVSNMSPEDSSIYLCSVDFREDTIYFGEGSWLTVV.

V and J are TRBV12-3 or TRBV12-4 and TRBJ2-3, with a possible D match to TRBD1 (6 bases). This CDR3 has 13 amino acids. V was clipped by 10 bases and J by 2 bases, with 13 bases between them. CDR3 amino acids: CATWDTATDTQYF. Written as DNA, the CDR3 is TGTGCCACCTGGGACACCGCCACAGATACGCAGTATTTT.